This T cell receptor beta chain was sequenced for a study of PD-L1 blockade in urothelial cancer. Across the study: Atezolizumab, begun by patients around 2014, was given at 1,200 mg intravenously every 3 weeks. The study recovered a median of about 150,000 T cells per blood sample. At 6 weeks and at 3 weeks (second dose) after treatment start, blood was analyzed.

Sample time point: pretreatment peripheral blood. Assay used: immunoSEQ multiplex PCR; TCRdb lists only in-frame clones, some missing. The sample records 15,000 to 20,000 clones, about 91% being singletons. Trimming removed 4 bases from V and 7 bases from J; junction bases left unmatched: 4. The CDR3 spans 14 residues. Per the germline V gene, CDR1 is SGHKS and CDR2 is YYEKEE (reference sequence). The starting material was PBMCs, obtained around atezolizumab (anti-PD-L1) treatment. J is TRBJ1-4 and V is TRBV5-5; 10 bases fit TRBD1. The receptor was derived from a man between 70 and 80 years old with urothelial cancer. The CDR3 bases are TGTGCCAGCAGCCTTGGGACAGGGGCTGAAAAACTGTTTTTT. Its translation is CASSLGTGAEKLFF.